These 25 T cell receptor beta chains originate from one sample sequenced in a study of T cells in Graves' hyperthyroidism and ophthalmopathy. Regions amplified from RNA transcripts were the TCR beta CDR3 regions. During a first-round RT-PCR of the TCR CDR3, the HTBI primer set was used. From the multiplex PCR reads, TCRdb called clonotypes with MiXCR, one entry per CDR3 protein. This table holds about 590,000 distinct CDR3 sequences, approximately 14% found once. Material: blood. Receptors were obtained from a woman aged 25 to 39 with Graves' hyperthyroidism.

In its sample, this clonotype was seen many times. V and J are TRBV20-1 and TRBJ2-3; TRBD2 aligns across 7 bases. Germline CDR1 reads DFQATT; CDR2 reads SNEGSKA (reference sequence). V shed 6 bases and J 3 bases; nucleotides not matched to a gene: 12. The CDR3 totals 15 residues. In nucleotides, the CDR3 is TGCAGTGCGCAGACGTATCTAGCGGTGACAGATACGCAGTATTTT. Translating gives CSAQTYLAVTDTQYF.

This clonotype was counted ten times or more. The chain combines TRBV6-1 with TRBJ1-1; 8 bases match TRBD1. J gave up 1 base and V 5 bases, and 12 bases lay outside the gene matches. The CDR3 covers 17 residues. Germline V lookup: CDR1 MNHNS, CDR2 SASEGT. The CDR3 DNA follows: TGTGCCAGCAGTACCTCATCAGGGGGCCGGAAGAACACTGAAGCTTTCTTT. Protein product: CASSTSSGGRKNTEAFF.

This clonotype was seen repeatedly, ten times or more. The rearrangement uses TRBV7-2 and TRBJ2-7; TRBD2 agrees at 11 bases. V trimming: 1 base; J trimming: 2 bases; junction bases outside the gene matches: 7. This CDR3 comprises 17 residues. The germline V gene encodes CDR1 SGHTA and CDR2 FQGNSA. In nucleotides, the CDR3 is TGTGCCAGCAGCTTAGTAGCGGGAGGGCCGAAGACCTACGAGCAGTACTTC. Its translation: CASSLVAGGPKTYEQYF.

This clonotype was observed a few times. The chain couples TRBV9 to TRBJ2-2; 8 bases align to TRBD2. J lost 7 bases, V lost 0 bases, and 5 bases had no gene match. Germline values: CDR1 SGDLS, CDR2 YYNGEE. The CDR3 loop spans 15 amino acids. CDR3 in DNA: TGTGCCAGCAGCGTAGTCGGGGGGGTCTTCGGGGAGCTGTTTTTT. Protein sequence: CASSVVGGVFGELFF. The entire variable domain, with the rest obtained from reference TRBV9 and TRBJ2-2, is as follows: DSGVTQTPKHLITATGQRVTLRCSPRSGDLSVYWYQQSLDQGLQFLIQYYNGEERAKGNILERFSAQQFPDLHSELNLSSLELGDSALYFCASSVVGGVFGELFFGEGSRLTVL.

This clonotype was seen repeatedly, ten times or more. This sequence joins TRBV12-3 or TRBV12-4 and TRBJ2-7; 9 bases match TRBD2. The J segment lost 6 bases and the V segment lost 8 bases, leaving 11 bases of the junction unmatched. The length of the CDR3 is 14 residues. The CDR3 DNA reads TGTGCCAGCGGATCGAGCGGGGGGAACCCCGAGCAGTACTTC. Protein sequence: CASGSSGGNPEQYF.

This clonotype was seen many times. This chain connects TRBV10-2 to TRBJ2-5, with D possibly being TRBD1 or TRBD2 (6 bases each). The germline gives CDR1 WSHSY, CDR2 SAAADI. Trimming shortened V by 7 bases and J by 5 bases, and 20 bases separated the two germline ends. The CDR3 loop spans 15 amino acids. CDR3 sequence: CASIIKTGSGETQYF. CDR3 bases: TGCGCCAGCATAATAAAGACAGGCAGCGGGGAGACCCAGTACTTC.

On this clonotype: Since a much larger clone is just one base distant, this may be a read error. CDR3 loop: CASSLFGSGGAPREQFF. DNA of the CDR3: TGTGCCAGCAGTTTATTTGGTAGCGGGGGGGCCCCTCGTGAGCAGTTCTTC. The V gene is TRBV27, the J gene TRBJ2-1; 11 positions agree with TRBD2. V gave up 1 base and J gave up 9 bases; unmatched junction bases: 11. Germline V gives CDR1 MNHEY, CDR2 SMNVEV (reference sequence). The CDR3 is made up of 17 amino acids.

This clonotype has at least ten counts. V usage is TRBV5-1 and J usage is TRBJ2-5; no reliable D call. This CDR3 comprises 15 residues. V lost 0 bases and J lost 2, with 11 bases in between. Germline loops: CDR1 SGHRS, CDR2 YFSETQ. CDR3 DNA sequence: TGCGCCAGCAGCTTGGCCTCAAGCCATCAAGAGACCCAGTACTTC. This codes for CASSLASSHQETQYF. The variable domain in full, with the rest retrieved from reference TRBV5-1 and TRBJ2-5, is KAGVTQTPRYLIKTRGQQVTLSCSPISGHRSVSWYQQTPGQGLQFLFEYFSETQRNKGNFPGRFSGRQFSNSRSEMNVSTLELGDSALYLCASSLASSHQETQYFGPGTRLLVL.

On this clonotype itself: At one boundary the junction diverges from the germline segment, which might be a read error. This chain links TRBV3-1 with TRBJ2-5; 8 positions match TRBD2. The CDR3 spans 14 residues. Germline V gives CDR1 LGHDT, CDR2 YNNKEL (reference sequence). CDR3 loop: CASSQAGAGETRYF. The CDR3 DNA follows: TGTGCCAGCAGCCAAGCGGGAGCGGGGGAGACCCGGTACTTC.

This clonotype was seen many times. The chain joins TRBV12-3 or TRBV12-4 to TRBJ2-3; TRBD2 agrees at 13 bases. CDR3 length: 18 amino acids. V was pared by 3 bases and J by 0 bases, with 6 bases of the junction left unmatched. Here the CDR3 DNA reads TGTGCCAGCAGTTTGGGACTAGCGGGAACGTTGAGCACAGATACGCAGTATTTT. Protein: CASSLGLAGTLSTDTQYF.

This clonotype was recorded at least ten times. This chain connects TRBV29-1 to TRBJ2-3; a weak D match, TRBD2 (6 bases). V gave up 3 bases and J gave up 6 bases, with 16 bases separating them. The CDR3 totals 14 residues. CDR1 is SQVTM, CDR2 ANQGSEA, per germline. In DNA form, the CDR3 reads TGCAGCGTTGACGGAGGGCCTGATGTTGATACGCAGTATTTT. Translation gives CSVDGGPDVDTQYF.

This clonotype showed up many times. V gene TRBV12-3 or TRBV12-4 combines with J gene TRBJ1-2; TRBD1 matches 7 bases. Trimming took 2 bases from V and 6 from J; bases not matched to a gene: 3. The CDR3 loop spans 13 amino acids. CDR3 region: CASSLFTGDGYTF. The CDR3 DNA reads TGTGCCAGCAGTTTATTTACAGGGGATGGCTACACCTTC.

This clonotype was detected many times. J is TRBJ2-7 and V is TRBV5-5; 13 positions match TRBD2. V was clipped by 4 bases and J by 2 bases; unmatched bases: 3. This CDR3 is built from 15 residues. Germline V gene lookup returns CDR1 SGHKS and CDR2 YYEKEE (reference sequence). CDR3 nucleotides: TGTGCCAGCAGCCGACTAGCGGGAGGCCCCTACGAGCAGTACTTC. It specifies CASSRLAGGPYEQYF. Full variable domain (rest looked up from reference TRBV5-5 and TRBJ2-7): DAGVTQSPTHLIKTRGQQVTLRCSPISGHKSVSWYQQVLGQGPQFIFQYYEKEERGRGNFPDRFSARQFPNYSSELNVNALLLGDSALYLCASSRLAGGPYEQYFGPGTRLTVT.

This clonotype was recorded many times. V is TRBV18 and J is TRBJ1-1; D may be TRBD1 (5 bases). This CDR3 comprises 13 residues. V dropped 2 bases and J dropped 4 bases, with 8 bases sitting between them. Looked up from germline, CDR1 is KGHSH and CDR2 is LQKENI. The CDR3 region is CASSPDSGTEAFF. The CDR3 DNA is TGTGCCAGCTCACCAGACAGTGGCACTGAAGCTTTCTTT. Together with reference TRBV18 and TRBJ1-1, the CDR3 gives the full variable domain: NAGVMQNPRHLVRRRGQEARLRCSPMKGHSHVYWYRQLPEEGLKFMVYLQKENIIDESGMPKERFSAEFPKEGPSILRIQQVVRGDSAAYFCASSPDSGTEAFFGQGTRLTVV.

The rearrangement uses TRBV7-9 and TRBJ2-5, with D maybe TRBD2 (6 bases). The V gene lost 1 base and the J gene lost 5 bases, with 14 bases spanning the gap. The CDR3 loop spans 15 amino acids. Germline values: CDR1 SEHNR, CDR2 FQNEAQ (reference sequence). This chain's CDR3 is CASSLDRETVETQYF. In nucleotides, the CDR3 is TGTGCCAGCAGCTTAGATCGGGAGACCGTGGAGACCCAGTACTTC.

The V and J genes are TRBV4-1 and TRBJ2-2, with 14 bases matching TRBD2. Germline lookup yields CDR1 MGHRA and CDR2 YSYEKL. CDR3 length equals 20 residues. The trim removed 0 bases at V and 3 bases at J, leaving 9 bases unmatched. CDR3 coding DNA: TGCGCCAGCAGCCAAGAAGCCCCCTCGGGACTAGCGGGAGACACCGGGGAGCTGTTTTTT. It translates to CASSQEAPSGLAGDTGELFF.

This clonotype was recorded at least ten times. The chain has TRBV11-2 and TRBJ2-7; D uncertain. The germline V and J ends were trimmed by 8 bases and 1 base, with 6 bases remaining between them. Germline values: CDR1 SGHAT, CDR2 FQNNGV. This CDR3 is 11 amino acids long. The CDR3 sequence is CASGSSYEQYF. In nucleotides, the CDR3 is TGTGCCAGCGGCTCATCCTACGAGCAGTACTTC.

Ten or more counts support this clonotype. V gene TRBV24-1 combines with J gene TRBJ2-3; D not certain. The germline V gene encodes CDR1 KGHDR and CDR2 SFDVKD. Trimming stripped 3 bases from V and 6 bases from J, with 9 bases between. The CDR3 runs 13 residues. The CDR3 bases are TGTGCCACCAGTGATCCAGGTGGCGATACGCAGTATTTT. Residues: CATSDPGGDTQYF.

This clonotype was counted ten times or more. The CDR3 DNA reads TGTGCCATCAGTGAGTCTTTTCTACCATCACGAACAGATACGCAGTATTTT. It specifies CAISESFLPSRTDTQYF. The chain uses TRBV10-3 and TRBJ2-3; no clear D gene. CDR3 size: 17 residues. The germline V gene has CDR1 ENHRY and CDR2 SYGVKD. V lost 0 bases and J 3 bases, leaving 16 bases between the germline ends.

With regard to this clonotype: This could be a read error, since a much larger clone is one nucleotide away. This chain links TRBV20-1 with TRBJ2-7; 10 bases map to TRBD1. The CDR3 totals 15 residues. V lost 1 base to trimming and J lost 7 bases; unmatched junction nucleotides: 10. The V gene's germline CDR1 is DFQATT and CDR2 SNEGSKA (reference sequence). CDR3 loop: CSARADRGLINEQYF. CDR3 bases: TGCAGTGCTAGAGCCGACAGGGGGCTAATCAATGAGCAGTACTTC.

The chain combines TRBV14 with TRBJ2-1; D not certain. Germline lookup yields CDR1 SGHDN and CDR2 FVKESK. Deletions cut 2 bases from V and 12 bases from J, with 11 bases between. CDR3 length equals 12 residues. CDR3 protein: CASSQKISVQFF. The CDR3 bases are TGTGCCAGCAGCCAAAAAATAAGTGTGCAGTTCTTC.

This clonotype was detected many times. The chain has TRBV27 and TRBJ2-3; D perhaps matches TRBD1 (6 bases). CDR3 length equals 14 residues. Germline assignment: CDR1 MNHEY and CDR2 SMNVEV (reference sequence). The V gene lost 6 bases and the J gene lost 6 bases, with 16 bases spanning the gap. CDR3: CASSSGVVGDTQYF. CDR3 in DNA: TGTGCCAGCAGCTCAGGGGTCGTAGGGGATACGCAGTATTTT.

This clonotype was counted ten times or more. The chain links TRBV6-1 to TRBJ2-2, with D perhaps matching TRBD1 (6 bases). This CDR3 spans 17 amino acids. CDR1 and CDR2 (germline): MNHNS, SASEGT. The germline V and J ends were trimmed by 6 bases and 4 bases, with 21 bases remaining between them. The CDR3 bases are TGTGCCAGCAGATCCGATCTATCAGGGACAACCACCGGGGAGCTGTTTTTT. This codes for CASRSDLSGTTTGELFF.

V is TRBV4-1 and J is TRBJ2-7; tentative D call: TRBD2 (7 bases). The CDR3 is made up of 18 amino acids. With 0 bases removed from V and 4 bases from J, the gap between germline ends came to 22 bases. CDR1 and CDR2 from the germline V gene are MGHRA and YSYEKL. The CDR3 sequence is CASSQDALGGGRRYEQYF. The CDR3, as DNA: TGCGCCAGCAGCCAAGATGCCCTAGGGGGGGGGCGGAGGTACGAGCAGTACTTC.

This clonotype showed up just a few times. An end of the junction differs from the germline gene, which may be a read error. J is TRBJ2-5 and V is TRBV11-2; D could derive from TRBD1 or TRBD2 (5 bases each). Germline CDR1 is SGHAT and CDR2 is FQNNGV. This CDR3 spans 14 amino acids. The CDR3 loop reads CVSSSLQGRGTQYF. In nucleotides, the CDR3 is TGTGTCAGCAGCTCCTTGCAGGGCCGGGGGACCCAGTACTTC.